Given below is one T cell receptor (beta chain) in context. Authors' analysis steps: Reference gene primer amplification yielded estimated nucleated cell counts. Sequencing was performed with immunoSEQ multiplex PCR; in TCRdb, only in-frame clones are kept and a portion is missing. V, J and clone size reflect that table, while D and trimming were determined from the DNA. The sample gives tens of thousands of clones, around four fifths of which show up once; about 12% is in the top ten. This record comes from a study of blood T cell repertoires in COVID-19. The overall study: Specimens from acute and convalescent COVID-19 originated in the United States, Italy and Spain. PBMCs, B-cell-depleted T cells, or T cells provided the cDNA or gDNA that made up the material.

Germline V gene data show CDR1 as SNHLY and CDR2 as FYNNEI. V was cut by 4 bases and J by 5 bases, with 12 bases left in between. The CDR3 contains 14 residues. The chain links TRBV2 to TRBJ1-5, with D perhaps matching TRBD1 (5 bases). This clonotype was obtained from a human donor in a cohort sampled during active COVID-19. Sequenced: peripheral blood. CDR3 protein: CASSATGPDQPQHF. The CDR3 coding sequence is TGTGCCAGCAGTGCTACAGGACCTGATCAGCCCCAGCATTTT.